The source of this TCR beta chain is a study of blood T cell repertoires in COVID-19. Study summary: T cells, B-cell-depleted T cells, or PBMCs provided the cDNA or gDNA that served as material.

Repertoires were generated with immunoSEQ multiplex PCR, while TCRdb's copy carries only in-frame clones and drops some. This table has some 390,000 clones, approximately 89% appearing once. This CDR3 has 16 amino acids. V shed 3 bases, J shed 3 bases, and the junction held 9 bases outside the gene matches. Germline V gene lookup returns CDR1 KGHDR and CDR2 SFDVKD. V usage is TRBV24-1 and J usage is TRBJ2-7; 8 bases agree with TRBD1. The sample consisted of peripheral blood. The TCR comes from a woman aged 40 to 49 with COVID-19, enrolled during active disease. The CDR3 DNA is TGTGCCACCAGTGATGAGGACAGGGTGAGGGACTACGAGCAGTACTTC. Translating gives CATSDEDRVRDYEQYF.